Below, one T cell receptor (beta chain) is given with its context. Its antigen is not identified. This record comes from a study of cytomegalovirus exposure and HLA in healthy donors. Study-wide results and caveats: A previous analysis found most TCR beta V segments productive roughly 90% or roughly 30% of the time. A later analysis found TCR association rates differed by HLA locus, highest for DRB1 and lowest for HLA-C.

Use of 60 Vbeta and 13 Jbeta primers characterized the PCR. Authors' analysis steps: Later analysis identified 88 million or so unique TCR beta chains, some 10 million shared. TCRdb keeps only in-frame clones here, not all; method: immunoSEQ multiplex PCR. The DNA was the basis for D and trimming; V, J and clone size are from that table. The sample has about 160,000 clones; roughly 79% are singletons. Looked up from germline, CDR1 is MNHEY and CDR2 is SMNVEV (reference sequence). V lost 4 bases to trimming and J lost 2 bases, with 9 bases between them. There are 13 residues in the CDR3. Sample: PBMCs. The source of this sequence is a middle-aged man in good health and CMV-seronegative. The chain carries TRBV27 and TRBJ2-7; no reliable D call. The CDR3 protein is CASSWSGPYEQYF. CDR3 DNA: TGTGCCAGCAGTTGGTCAGGCCCCTACGAGCAGTACTTC.